Shown below are 5 T cell receptor beta chains from a single sample sequenced in a study of graft-versus-host responses after intestinal transplantation. The antigens for these receptors are not known. The table came from immunoSEQ multiplex PCR; TCRdb's copy has only in-frame clones and leaves some out. The sample consists of 90,000 to 150,000 clones, around 93% of them appearing once. The sample consisted of unstimulated CD4+ T cells sorted from spleen or lymph node cells, taken before intestinal transplant. Source of these receptors: a human donor who received an intestinal transplant.

The chain uses TRBV19 and TRBJ2-7; D might be TRBD1 (6 bases). Trimming pared 7 bases from V and 0 bases from J, leaving 16 bases between. Germline-derived CDR1 and CDR2 are LNHDA and SQIVND (reference sequence). CDR3 size: 15 residues. The CDR3 loop reads CASTAPRGRSYEQYF. CDR3 nucleotides: TGTGCCAGTACTGCTCCCAGGGGCCGCTCCTACGAGCAGTACTTC.

The chain links TRBV28 to TRBJ1-5, with D unresolved. The CDR3 consists of 16 residues. V dropped 5 bases and J dropped 0 bases, with 14 bases sitting between them. From germline, CDR1 is MDHEN and CDR2 SYDVKM. The CDR3 nucleotides read TGTGCCAGCAGTCCAGGTCTTGTGGGTAGCAATCAGCCCCAGCATTTT. Amino acids: CASSPGLVGSNQPQHF. Looking up the rest from reference TRBV28 and TRBJ1-5 gives the full variable domain: DVKVTQSSRYLVKRTGEKVFLECVQDMDHENMFWYRQDPGLGLRLIYFSYDVKMKEKGDIPEGYSVSREKKERFSLILESASTNQTSMYLCASSPGLVGSNQPQHFGDGTRLSIL.

The V gene is TRBV6-1, the J gene TRBJ2-7, with 9 nucleotides matching TRBD2. V lost 6 bases, J lost 4 bases, and 10 bases stayed unmatched. In germline, CDR1 is MNHNS, CDR2 SASEGT. The length of the CDR3 is 15 residues. The CDR3 spells CASSPGFSGSYEQYF. The CDR3 DNA reads as TGTGCCAGCAGCCCGGGTTTTAGCGGGAGTTACGAGCAGTACTTC.

The V gene is TRBV7-2, the J gene TRBJ1-3; no reliable D call. This CDR3 has 14 residues. The V gene's germline CDR1 is SGHTA and CDR2 FQGNSA. V was trimmed by 3 bases and J by 0 bases, leaving 6 bases between them. This chain's CDR3 is CASSFRLSGNTIYF. The CDR3 nucleotides are TGTGCCAGCAGCTTCAGGCTCTCTGGAAACACCATATATTTT. Full variable domain (remainder filled in from reference TRBV7-2 and TRBJ1-3): GAGVSQSPSNKVTEKGKDVELRCDPISGHTALYWYRQSLGQGLEFLIYFQGNSAPDKSGLPSDRFSAERTGGSVSTLTIQRTQQEDSAVYLCASSFRLSGNTIYFGEGSWLTVV.

This chain links TRBV30 with TRBJ2-5, with no clear D. V lost 4 bases to trimming and J lost 1 base, with 13 bases between them. This CDR3 has 14 residues. CDR1 and CDR2 from the germline V gene are GTSNPN and SVGIG (reference sequence). CDR3 coding DNA: TGTGCCTGGAAGACTGGGTCGGCCCAAGAGACCCAGTACTTC. Its translation is CAWKTGSAQETQYF.